The clone carrying this TCR beta chain was recorded only once. Its antigen remains unidentified. These data are taken from a study of blood T cells in healthy people across ages. Study-level results: Naive and antigen-experienced cells could not be conclusively compared, given unsorted PBMCs. Both naive CD4+ cell counts and diversity were greater in long-lived donors than in aged donors. With donor CMV status unknown, expanded clonotype changes were possibly confounded.

A minimum of 7 million PBMCs was isolated per sample. With 6 bases clipped from V and 0 bases from J, the junction kept 11 bases outside the gene matches. The CDR3 extends over 18 amino acids. Primers used in a second PCR of roughly 7 to 12 cycles were a sample-barcoded 5' primer and a J-beta primer mix. TCRdb reanalysed the 5' RACE reads using MiXCR and keeps one entry per CDR3 protein. Seen here are about 730,000 distinct CDR3 sequences, roughly 41% observed once, and the top ten hold more than 20%. This TCR was sampled from a woman aged 55 to 70 in good health. This chain uses TRBV12-3 or TRBV12-4 with TRBJ1-5; 10 positions agree with TRBD1. The sequenced material came from blood. The CDR3 DNA follows: TGTGCCAGCAGCCGGACAGGGGGTAACTACAATAGCAATCAGCCCCAGCATTTT. It encodes CASSRTGGNYNSNQPQHF.